Listed below are T cell receptor beta chains from one sample, sequenced in a study of cytomegalovirus exposure and HLA in healthy donors. Clones were read by immunoSEQ multiplex PCR, and TCRdb kept only the in-frame ones, dropping some. The sample includes more than 25,000 clones, 62% of them seen just once. The specimen sequenced was PBMCs. The receptors derive from a male donor in good health and CMV-seropositive. Each CDR3 is given with its conserved first and last residue. The D gene is left open where the match is weak. Size is stated for part of the rows, as once, few or many counts, or as a class when the clone is expanded.

d_call	j_call	clone_size	v_call	cdr3_nt	cdr3_aa
TRBD2	TRBJ2-2	few	TRBV7-9	TGTGCCAGCATGGTATACGGGAGGGCCACCGGGGAGCTGTTTTTT	CASMVYGRATGELFF
NA	TRBJ2-7	NA	TRBV18	TGTGCCAGCTCCCCGCCAGGGGGGACCTACGAGCAGTACTTC	CASSPPGGTYEQYF
NA	TRBJ2-3	few	TRBV6-1	TGTGCCAGCTCGCGGAGCACAGATACGCAGTATTTT	CASSRSTDTQYF
NA	TRBJ1-6	NA	TRBV11-2	TGTGCCAGCAGCGTAACAGGGAGCGGTTCACCCCTCCACTTT	CASSVTGSGSPLHF
NA	TRBJ2-3	NA	TRBV6-1	TGTGCCAGCAGTTATTCCCCCAGCACAGATACGCAGTATTTT	CASSYSPSTDTQYF
TRBD1	TRBJ2-7	once	TRBV5-6	TGTGCCAGCGGATACCCGGGACAGGGCTACGAGCAGTACTTC	CASGYPGQGYEQYF
NA	TRBJ2-7	NA	TRBV7-9	TGTGCCAGCAGCTTAATCCAGGGGATGGCTCACGAGCAGTACTTC	CASSLIQGMAHEQYF
NA	TRBJ2-2	once	TRBV6-6	TGTGCCAGCACCTCGGGTCACACCGGGGAGCTGTTTTTT	CASTSGHTGELFF
TRBD2	TRBJ2-5	few	TRBV5-6	TGTGCCAGCAGCTACCTAGCGGGGGGCACCCAGGAGACCCAGTACTTC	CASSYLAGGTQETQYF
NA	TRBJ1-5	NA	TRBV7-3	TGTGCCAGCAGCTCCTCCTCGGGTCAGCCCCAGCATTTT	CASSSSSGQPQHF
NA	TRBJ1-2	NA	TRBV6-4	TGTGCCAGCAGTCCCGGACAACACTATGGCTACACCTTC	CASSPGQHYGYTF
NA	TRBJ1-1	NA	TRBV6-5	TGTGCCAGCAGTCTTGCAGGGCCTACTGAAGCTTTCTTT	CASSLAGPTEAFF
NA	TRBJ1-2	once	TRBV28	TGTGCCAGCAGGGTAGCCCCAGCTAACTATGGCTACACCTTC	CASRVAPANYGYTF
NA	TRBJ2-7	NA	TRBV6-5	TGTGCCAGCAGTTACGGGGGCAGATACGAGCAGTACTTC	CASSYGGRYEQYF
NA	TRBJ1-3	NA	TRBV6-4	TGTGCCAGCAGAGCCGTCGGGAGAAACACCATATATTTT	CASRAVGRNTIYF
TRBD1	TRBJ1-2	few	TRBV5-3	TGTGCCAGAAGCCGCGGACAGGGGAGGCATGGCTACACCTTC	CARSRGQGRHGYTF
TRBD2	TRBJ2-3	NA	TRBV11-3	TGTGCCAGCAGCCCAGTAGCGGGGGGGCAGACAGATACGCAGTATTTT	CASSPVAGGQTDTQYF
NA	TRBJ1-2	NA	TRBV27	TGTGCCAGCAGTGAGAACGGCTATGGCTACACCTTC	CASSENGYGYTF
TRBD1	TRBJ2-5	few	TRBV7-9	TGTGCCAGCAGCTTAGACGAGGGGGCAAGCCAAGAGACCCAGTACTTC	CASSLDEGASQETQYF
TRBD1	TRBJ1-1	NA	TRBV10-3	TGTGCCATCACAAGGACAGGGGGCACTGAAGCTTTCTTT	CAITRTGGTEAFF
NA	TRBJ2-7	NA	TRBV7-3	TGTGCCAGCACTCTCTTCCCTCGTGGTAACTTCTCCTACGAGCAGTACTTC	CASTLFPRGNFSYEQYF
TRBD1	TRBJ1-2	NA	TRBV5-4	TGTGCCAGCAGCTTGGCCCCCGGGACAGGGGGGGTGGATGGCTACACCTTC	CASSLAPGTGGVDGYTF
TRBD2	TRBJ2-3	NA	TRBV7-2	TGTGCCAGCAGCTCAGGGACTAGCGGGAGTATAGATACGCAGTATTTT	CASSSGTSGSIDTQYF
TRBD1	TRBJ1-5	NA	TRBV6-5	TGTGCCAGCAGCCCCAGGGGGCGAGGCAATCAGCCCCAGCATTTT	CASSPRGRGNQPQHF
NA	TRBJ1-2	NA	TRBV28	TGTGCCAGCAGTTTCGGAACAGACCGTAACTATGGCTACACCTTC	CASSFGTDRNYGYTF
TRBD1	TRBJ1-2	NA	TRBV6-5	TGTGCCAGCAGCCTCCAGGGGGCAGGGTATGGCTACACCTTC	CASSLQGAGYGYTF
NA	TRBJ2-1	NA	TRBV7-7	TGTGCTAGCAGCCCCCTGGGGGCGGGAGTGAGTGAGCAGTTCTTC	CASSPLGAGVSEQFF
NA	TRBJ1-2	NA	TRBV5-4	TGTGCCAGCAGGGCCGGGACTGCGGAGCGGGGCTACACCTTC	CASRAGTAERGYTF
NA	TRBJ1-6	NA	TRBV6-1	TGTGCCAGTTCGGCAGGGTTCAGTTCACCCCTCCACTTT	CASSAGFSSPLHF
TRBD1	TRBJ2-7	few	TRBV5-1	TGCGCCAGCAGCTTGCGGACGACAGGGTTCGAGCAGTACTTC	CASSLRTTGFEQYF
TRBD1	TRBJ2-2	NA	TRBV29-1	TGCAGCGTGAGGTGGACAGGGGGGAGGACCGGGGAGCTGTTTTTT	CSVRWTGGRTGELFF
TRBD1	TRBJ1-6	NA	TRBV15	TGTGCCACCAGCAGGGCACTGGGGACAGCTAATTCACCCCTCCACTTT	CATSRALGTANSPLHF
TRBD1	TRBJ1-5	few	TRBV29-1	TGCAGCGTCACCTTCGGACAGGGGGCTAATCAGCCCCAGCATTTT	CSVTFGQGANQPQHF
NA	TRBJ1-2	few	TRBV4-1	TGCGCCAGCAGCCAAGGACGTTTTGACAGGCGAGCTAACTATGGCTACACCTTC	CASSQGRFDRRANYGYTF
TRBD1	TRBJ2-7	few	TRBV4-2	TGTGCCAGCAGCTACGGACAGGGTGGGGGCGAGCAGTACTTC	CASSYGQGGGEQYF
TRBD1	TRBJ1-4	many	TRBV2	TGTGCCAGCGGACAGGGACTTAATGAAAAACTGTTTTTT	CASGQGLNEKLFF
TRBD2	TRBJ2-2	NA	TRBV2	TGTGCCAGCAGTGAGGAACTAGCGGAGATCACCGGGGAGCTGTTTTTT	CASSEELAEITGELFF
TRBD1	TRBJ1-1	NA	TRBV7-3	TGTGCCAGCAGCGGCTCCGGGACAGGGGGAGAGAACACTGAAGCTTTCTTT	CASSGSGTGGENTEAFF
NA	TRBJ2-3	NA	TRBV15	TGTGCCACTCAGGCTTCCACGGGATCAGATACGCAGTATTTT	CATQASTGSDTQYF
NA	TRBJ1-2	NA	TRBV30	TGTGCCTGGAATAATATCGCGGGATACACCTTC	CAWNNIAGYTF
TRBD2	TRBJ2-3	medium-sized	TRBV4-2	TGTGCCAGCAGCCAAGAACTAGCGGGAGGGACAGATACGCAGTATTTT	CASSQELAGGTDTQYF